This T cell receptor (beta chain) was sequenced for a study of blood T cell repertoires in COVID-19. Study as a whole: Italy, Spain and the United States were the sources of the convalescent and acute COVID-19 samples. T cells, B-cell-depleted T cells, or PBMCs supplied cDNA or gDNA.

Some clones are missing from TCRdb's copy, which holds only in-frame ones; the method was immunoSEQ multiplex PCR. The table records around 250,000 clones, around four fifths of them present only once. The sequence was collected from a man aged 35 to 55 with active or convalescent COVID-19. The sample taken for sequencing was peripheral blood.

The CDR3, as DNA: TGTGCCAGCAGCCCCGCCCTAGCGGGGGTCAATGAGCAGTTCTTC. This codes for CASSPALAGVNEQFF. This chain connects TRBV3-1 (or the pseudogene TRBV3-2) to TRBJ2-1; 10 positions agree with TRBD2. The CDR3 is 15 residues long. The V and J ends lost 4 bases and 6 bases, in that order; junction bases with no gene match: 6. Germline loops: CDR1 LGHDT, CDR2 YNNKEL (reference sequence).